A selection of T cell receptor beta chains follows, all from one sample in a study of T-cell reconstitution after alpha-beta-depleted transplantation in children. TCRdb fed the PCR reads into MiXCR, producing one record per CDR3 protein. The sample holds about half a million distinct CDR3 sequences, approximately 12% seen once. This sample comprised PBMCs from the stem cell graft donor, obtained from the stem cell graft. All receptors derive from a human donor who donated a stem cell graft to a child with combined immunodeficiency. Both conserved end residues are part of each CDR3. D genes are given only for firm matches. Rows give clone size only sometimes, using once, few, many, or a class for an expanded clone.

- TRBJ2-4 TRBV2 - TGTGCCAGCAGTGGAGGGGCTAGAAACATTCAGTACTTC CASSGGARNIQYF
- TRBJ2-5 TRBV15 - TGTGCCACCAGCAGAGATGCTCAGATCCAAGAGACCCAGTACTTC CATSRDAQIQETQYF
TRBD1 TRBJ2-7 TRBV12-3/TRBV12-4 - TGTGCCAGCAGGGCAGGGGGTTCCTCTACCTACGAGCAGTACTTC CASRAGGSSTYEQYF
- TRBJ2-7 TRBV18 - TGTGCCAGCTCACCACTCAGTAACTCCTACGAGCAGTACTTC CASSPLSNSYEQYF
- TRBJ2-3 TRBV5-4 few TGTGCCAGCAGCTTGGCCAGAGCCCCAAGCACAGATACGCAGTATTTT CASSLARAPSTDTQYF
- TRBJ1-1 TRBV7-2 few TGTGCCAGCAGCTCCGGGGGAGCACGGAACACTGAAGCTTTCTTT CASSSGGARNTEAFF
- TRBJ1-1 TRBV7-2 - TGTGCCAGCAGCTTAGGTCGGGCAAGCACTGAAGCTTTCTTT CASSLGRASTEAFF
- TRBJ1-1 TRBV7-8 - TGTGCCAGCAGCTTATATCAGTTGAACCTACCGAGCACTGAAGCTTTCTTT CASSLYQLNLPSTEAFF
- TRBJ1-1 TRBV5-4 few TGTGCCAGCAGCCCCGGGGGGGGATTAAACACTGAAGCTTTCTTT CASSPGGGLNTEAFF
- TRBJ1-5 TRBV28 few TGTGCCAGCAGTTCGAGACACGCGGACAGTCAGCCCCAGCATTTT CASSSRHADSQPQHF
- TRBJ1-2 TRBV12-3/TRBV12-4 many TGTGCCAGCACTCTGGGGACAACTAACTATGGCTACACCTTC CASTLGTTNYGYTF
- TRBJ2-6 TRBV5-1 - TGCGCCAGCACAATAACGGTTGGGGGAACTGGGGCCAACGTCCTGACTTTC CASTITVGGTGANVLTF
- TRBJ2-7 TRBV12-3/TRBV12-4 many TGTGCCAGCAGTTTATACGGGACCTCCTACGAGCAGTACTTC CASSLYGTSYEQYF
- TRBJ1-1 TRBV6-5 - TGTGCCAGCAGTTACTCCCCGGAGTCGAACACTGAAGCTTTCTTT CASSYSPESNTEAFF
TRBD2 TRBJ2-1 TRBV7-9 many TGTGCCAGCAGCTTAAAACGACTAGCGGGAATTGAGCAGTTCTTC CASSLKRLAGIEQFF
- TRBJ1-2 TRBV5-1 few TGCGCCAGCAGCTGGTCGGGGGCTGATGGCTACACCTTC CASSWSGADGYTF
TRBD1 TRBJ1-1 TRBV10-3 many TGTGCCATCACGGCCGGACAGGGGAGGAACACTGAAGCTTTCTTT CAITAGQGRNTEAFF
- TRBJ2-1 TRBV4-3 - TGCGCCAGCAGCCAAGAGGTCGCAGGGCTACACCGTGAGCAGTTCTTC CASSQEVAGLHREQFF
- TRBJ2-1 TRBV5-1 - TGCGCCAGCAGCCGACAGGCGGCCTACAATGAGCAGTTCTTC CASSRQAAYNEQFF
- TRBJ1-1 TRBV27 few TGTGCCAGCAGTTCACTCCCGGACGGCCCGTGGGCGCGTAAGACTGAAGCTTTCTTT CASSSLPDGPWARKTEAFF
- TRBJ2-2 TRBV5-1 many TGCGCCAGCAGCTTGGTCATTTCCGCGAACACCGGGGAGCTGTTTTTT CASSLVISANTGELFF
TRBD1 TRBJ2-5 TRBV10-2 many TGCGCCAGCAGTGGACAGGGGGCTGGGACCCAGTACTTC CASSGQGAGTQYF
- TRBJ2-7 TRBV7-2 - TGTGCCAGCAGCACTCGGACCTCCTACGAGCAGTACTTC CASSTRTSYEQYF
- TRBJ2-7 TRBV12-3/TRBV12-4 few TGTGCCAGCAGTTTAGGTAGCGTTCGGGGGGAGCAGTACTTC CASSLGSVRGEQYF
TRBD1 TRBJ2-5 TRBV11-2 many TGTGCCAGCAGCTTAGGTTTCGGACAGGGCCAAGAGACCCAGTACTTC CASSLGFGQGQETQYF
- TRBJ2-1 TRBV28 few TGTGCCAGCAGTTTTTGGGAAAGCAATGAGCAGTTCTTC CASSFWESNEQFF
TRBD2 TRBJ2-7 TRBV10-3 few TGTGCCATCAGTGAATCCGGGACTAGCGTTCCGCAGTACTTC CAISESGTSVPQYF
- TRBJ2-7 TRBV18 once TGTGCCAGCTCACCGGCAGTAGGGGGAACTGGAGGCGAGCAGTACTTC CASSPAVGGTGGEQYF
TRBD1 TRBJ2-4 TRBV6-5 - TGTGCCAGCAGTTACCGGGGGACAGGGCTAGCCAAAAACATTCAGTACTTC CASSYRGTGLAKNIQYF
- TRBJ2-1 TRBV15 - TGTGCCACGCAGTACGGGGGTGACAACTACAATGAGCAGTTCTTC CATQYGGDNYNEQFF
- TRBJ2-1 TRBV12-3/TRBV12-4 - TGTGCCAGCAGTTTCGGGACACTCCCGTTCTTC CASSFGTLPFF
- TRBJ1-2 TRBV12-3/TRBV12-4 - TGTGCCAGCAGTCTGAAGACAGCTGGCTACACCTTC CASSLKTAGYTF
- TRBJ2-6 TRBV15 - TGTGCCACCGGACGGACCGGGGCCAACGTCCTGACTTTC CATGRTGANVLTF
- TRBJ2-7 TRBV4-3 many TGCGCCAGCAGCCAAGGGTGGGGAGCCTCCTACGAGCAGTACTTC CASSQGWGASYEQYF
- TRBJ2-5 TRBV9 - TGTGCCAGCAGCGTTGGAGGGTCGACCCAAGAGACCCAGTACTTC CASSVGGSTQETQYF
TRBD2 TRBJ2-3 TRBV7-2 many TGTGCCAGCAGCTCAAGAGCGGGGGGATACACAGATACGCAGTATTTT CASSSRAGGYTDTQYF
- TRBJ1-2 TRBV10-3 few TGTGCCATCAGTGAGAGAGGGGACTATCCCCGGGATGGCTACACCTTC CAISERGDYPRDGYTF
TRBD2 TRBJ2-5 TRBV27 - TGTGCCAGCAGACACGGACTAGCGGGAGAAGAGACCCAGTACTTC CASRHGLAGEETQYF
- TRBJ2-3 TRBV6-2/TRBV6-3 many TGTGCCAGCAGTCCAACTGGGGGAATGTGGAATTTT CASSPTGGMWNF
TRBD1 TRBJ1-4 TRBV6-1 few TGTGCCAGCAGTGATAATAGTGGACAGGGATCTGAAAAACTGTTTTTT CASSDNSGQGSEKLFF
- TRBJ2-5 TRBV21-1 many TGTGCCAGCAGCCGCCTTCCCCGACAGGCTCAGGGAGAGACCCAGTACTTC CASSRLPRQAQGETQYF
TRBD1 TRBJ2-5 TRBV7-2 - TGTGCCAGCAGCTTAGCGACAGGGAGAGAGACCCAGTACTTC CASSLATGRETQYF
TRBD1 TRBJ1-2 TRBV12-3/TRBV12-4 - TGTGCCAGCAGTGAACACGGGACAGCCTATGGCTACACCTTC CASSEHGTAYGYTF
- TRBJ1-1 TRBV12-3/TRBV12-4 few TGTGCCAGCAGTGCCGGGCAGACCACTGAAGCTTTCTTT CASSAGQTTEAFF
- TRBJ1-1 TRBV10-3 - TGTGCCATCAGTGAGTTATACCAGAAAACTGAAGCTTTCTTT CAISELYQKTEAFF
- TRBJ2-6 TRBV6-2/TRBV6-3 - TGTGCCAGCAGTTACTCACCGGGGAGGATACGGGACTCTGGGGCCAACGTCCTGACTTTC CASSYSPGRIRDSGANVLTF
- TRBJ2-1 TRBV6-5 - TGTGCCAGCAGTTACTCGACTTTACCCAATGAGCAGTTCTTC CASSYSTLPNEQFF
TRBD1 TRBJ1-4 TRBV5-5 few TGTGCCAGCAGACTGCGACAGGGCAGTGGGGAAAAACTGTTTTTT CASRLRQGSGEKLFF